This entry describes one TCR beta chain. The antigen is not known. In TCRdb, the 5' RACE reads were re-called with MiXCR into one record per CDR3 protein. The sample consists of over 500,000 distinct CDR3 sequences, roughly 21% of them appearing once. The data are from a study of identical twins. Whole-study findings and limits: Among beta out-of-frame sequences, excess sharing between twins appeared weaker.

This sample also appeared in a second study, on T cells expressing NK-cell markers. That source adds: Among the eight sequenced donors, seven tested HCMV-seropositive and one tested seronegative.

The receptor was derived from a woman younger than 35 in good health. The sample taken for sequencing was CD4+ T cells sorted from blood.

CDR3 in amino acids: CASSLGTASPYGYTF. CDR3 sequence (DNA): TGTGCCAGCAGCTTAGGAACAGCTTCTCCCTATGGCTACACCTTC. The rearrangement links TRBV7-8 to TRBJ1-2, with D unresolved. Trimming shortened V by 1 base and J by 4 bases, and 13 bases separated the two germline ends. Germline V CDR1 and CDR2: SGHVS, FQNEAQ. The CDR3 contains 15 residues.